One sample yielded the 26 T cell receptor beta chains listed below, sequenced in a study of cytomegalovirus exposure and HLA in healthy donors. In the PCR, 60 Vbeta and 13 Jbeta primers were used. Some clones are missing from TCRdb's copy, which holds only in-frame ones; the method was immunoSEQ multiplex PCR. Among some 130,000 clones listed, roughly 80% were seen once. Sequenced input: PBMCs. The receptors were gathered from a female donor in good health and CMV-seronegative.

This chain links TRBV28 with TRBJ2-4; TRBD2 matches at 9 bases. Germline assignment: CDR1 MDHEN and CDR2 SYDVKM. Losses at the gene ends were 7 bases for V and 5 bases for J; bases not matched to a gene: 6. The CDR3 is made up of 14 amino acids. The CDR3 spells CASTERGAENIQYF. The DNA for the CDR3 is TGTGCCAGCACTGAGCGGGGGGCTGAAAACATTCAGTACTTC.

V is TRBV6-1 and J is TRBJ2-7; no clear D. With 8 bases removed from V and 3 bases from J, the gap between germline ends came to 5 bases. The CDR3 extends over 10 amino acids. Germline loops: CDR1 MNHNS, CDR2 SASEGT. CDR3 nucleotides: TGTGCCAGCGAGAACTACGAGCAGTACTTC. Translation: CASENYEQYF.

This chain links TRBV10-3 with TRBJ1-6; D is undetermined. V was clipped by 7 bases and J by 6 bases, with 13 bases between them. The CDR3 sequence is 14 residues long. Per the germline V gene, CDR1 is ENHRY and CDR2 is SYGVKD. The CDR3 nucleotides are TGTGCCATCAAAAGCCTAGCCTCTAATTCACCCCTCCACTTT. Amino acid sequence: CAIKSLASNSPLHF.

This clone was counted only a few times. The chain joins TRBV28 to TRBJ2-7; 10 bases agree with TRBD1. The CDR3 runs to 15 residues. Germline V CDR1 and CDR2: MDHEN, SYDVKM. V was clipped by 6 bases and J by 6 bases; unmatched bases: 11. DNA for the CDR3: TGTGCCAGCAGGACCCGGGACAGGGGAATCGGCGAGCAGTACTTC. Translating gives CASRTRDRGIGEQYF.

V and J are TRBV10-1 and TRBJ2-1; 8 bases align to TRBD2. CDR3 size: 15 residues. The ends lost 0 bases at V and 8 bases at J; junction bases unmatched: 6. Germline CDR1 reads WNHNN; CDR2 reads SYGVQD (reference sequence). This chain's CDR3 is CASSESASGYDEQFF. The DNA of the CDR3 is TGCGCCAGCAGTGAGTCCGCTAGCGGGTATGATGAGCAGTTCTTC.

This chain uses TRBV11-2 with TRBJ1-1, with 7 bases identical to TRBD1. Looked up from germline, CDR1 is SGHAT and CDR2 is FQNNGV. V was clipped by 11 bases and J by 1 base; unmatched bases: 10. This CDR3 region has 14 residues. CDR3 bases: TGTGCCCGGGGGACAGAGAAAGAGAACACTGAAGCTTTCTTT. This codes for CARGTEKENTEAFF.

This chain joins TRBV29-1 and TRBJ2-1; 10 bases are a match to TRBD2. CDR3 size: 17 residues. Germline CDR1 reads SQVTM; CDR2 reads ANQGSEA. V lost 5 bases, J lost 9 bases, and 19 bases stayed unmatched. For the CDR3, the DNA is TGCAGCGTTCGACCCTTAAGAGCGGGAGGGCCTGCAGGTGAGCAGTTCTTC. This sequence encodes CSVRPLRAGGPAGEQFF.

The chain links TRBV10-2 to TRBJ1-6, with TRBD1 identical over 9 bases. This CDR3 is 15 amino acids long. V was pared by 2 bases and J by 14 bases, with 10 bases of the junction left unmatched. The germline CDR1 and CDR2 sequences are WSHSY and SAAADI. The CDR3 protein is CASSERNRGQFTLHF. The CDR3 nucleotides read TGCGCCAGCAGTGAGAGAAACAGGGGGCAGTTTACCCTCCACTTT.

This chain connects TRBV6-1 to TRBJ2-7; 12 bases align to TRBD2. Germline lookup yields CDR1 MNHNS and CDR2 SASEGT. J gave up 2 bases and V 5 bases, and 4 bases lay outside the gene matches. This CDR3 is built from 15 residues. The CDR3, as DNA: TGTGCCAGCAGTTCACGGACTAGCGGGACCTACGAGCAGTACTTC. Protein product: CASSSRTSGTYEQYF.

J is TRBJ1-5 and V is TRBV5-5; no reliable D call. V lost 0 bases, J lost 2 bases, and 9 bases lay in between. The CDR3 is made up of 15 amino acids. Germline loops: CDR1 SGHKS, CDR2 YYEKEE (reference sequence). CDR3 amino acids: CASSLAGKGNQPQHF. In DNA form, the CDR3 reads TGTGCCAGCAGCTTGGCGGGGAAAGGCAATCAGCCCCAGCATTTT.

The rearrangement links TRBV7-2 to TRBJ2-7; D remains unclear. In germline, CDR1 is SGHTA, CDR2 FQGNSA. V was shortened by 3 bases and J by 3 bases, with 9 bases between the two germline ends. The CDR3 runs 13 residues. CDR3 nucleotides: TGTGCCAGCAGCTTGGCCACATTCTACGAGCAGTACTTC. The encoded protein is CASSLATFYEQYF.

The chain recombines TRBV6-1 with TRBJ2-3; maybe TRBD2 (7 bases). V was clipped by 1 base and J by 4 bases, with 9 bases between them. The germline gives CDR1 MNHNS, CDR2 SASEGT. The CDR3 spans 14 residues. CDR3 DNA sequence: TGTGCCAGCAGTGAAGGGGGGGGCCCAGATACGCAGTATTTT. Protein sequence: CASSEGGGPDTQYF.

V and J are TRBV7-2 and TRBJ2-7; 7 nucleotides match TRBD2. Germline CDR1 SGHTA, CDR2 FQGNSA. This CDR3 is built from 13 residues. V shed 0 bases, J shed 6 bases, and the junction held 2 bases outside the gene matches. DNA of the CDR3: TGTGCCAGCAGCTTAGCCAGCGGGGTCGAGCAGTACTTC. It yields the protein CASSLASGVEQYF. Full variable domain (outside the CDR3, taken from reference TRBV7-2 and TRBJ2-7): GAGVSQSPSNKVTEKGKDVELRCDPISGHTALYWYRQSLGQGLEFLIYFQGNSAPDKSGLPSDRFSAERTGGSVSTLTIQRTQQEDSAVYLCASSLASGVEQYFGPGTRLTVT.

CDR3 in amino acids: CASSSRRLAGGNEQFF. As DNA, the CDR3 is TGTGCCAGCAGCTCACGCCGGCTAGCGGGGGGCAATGAGCAGTTCTTC. This chain uses TRBV7-6 with TRBJ2-1; 11 nucleotides line up with TRBD2. The CDR3 length is 16 residues. In germline, CDR1 is SGHVS, CDR2 FNYEAQ. V shed 4 bases, J shed 6 bases, and the junction held 8 bases outside the gene matches.

This chain links TRBV29-1 with TRBJ1-3, with D possibly TRBD1 on 5 matching bases. CDR3 length: 12 residues. The V gene's germline CDR1 is SQVTM and CDR2 ANQGSEA. Trimming removed 3 bases at V and 4 bases at J, with 7 bases between. The CDR3 DNA sequence: TGCAGCGTTGAGGCAGGGGGAAACACCATATATTTT. This codes for CSVEAGGNTIYF.

This clone has only one observation. The J gene is TRBJ2-7, the V gene TRBV10-3; TRBD2 matches 9 bases. Germline CDR1 ENHRY, CDR2 SYGVKD. There are 17 residues in the CDR3. V dropped 4 bases and J dropped 6; count of bases not matched to a gene: 16. The CDR3 DNA is TGTGCCATCAGTGGCGGTGGCGCGGGAGGGCTAGTAGCCGAGCAGTACTTC. This translates into CAISGGGAGGLVAEQYF.

This clone was detected a few times. The rearrangement links TRBV2 to TRBJ1-5, with 7 positions matching TRBD1. J lost 1 base, V lost 10 bases, and 13 bases had no gene match. The germline V gene has CDR1 SNHLY and CDR2 FYNNEI. The CDR3 totals 16 residues. CDR3 region: CATRQGTLASNQPQHF. The CDR3 nucleotides are TGTGCCACCAGACAGGGTACCCTTGCGAGCAATCAGCCCCAGCATTTT.

This clone appeared once. This chain joins TRBV5-5 and TRBJ1-6; TRBD1 matches at 9 bases. Germline values: CDR1 SGHKS, CDR2 YYEKEE (reference sequence). V gave up 4 bases and J gave up 3 bases; unmatched junction bases: 2. The CDR3 runs to 15 residues. This chain's CDR3 is CASSLDRGYNSPLHF. The DNA for the CDR3 is TGTGCCAGCAGCCTGGACAGGGGCTATAATTCACCCCTCCACTTT.

CDR3 residues: CASSPEGETQYF. The CDR3 DNA follows: TGTGCCAGCTCACCAGAGGGAGAGACCCAGTACTTC. The chain links TRBV18 to TRBJ2-5; D may be TRBD2 (5 bases). Germline CDR1 and CDR2: KGHSH and LQKENI. The CDR3 extends over 12 amino acids. Trimming stripped 2 bases from V and 4 bases from J, with 5 bases between.

This clone has only one observation. The chain employs TRBV7-3 and TRBJ2-6; weak D call: TRBD1 (5 bases). The CDR3 extends over 15 amino acids. V lost 4 bases to trimming and J lost 4 bases, with 11 bases between them. In germline, CDR1 is SGHTA, CDR2 FQGTGA. The CDR3 loop is CASSSREAGANVLTF. The CDR3 nucleotides are TGTGCCAGCAGCTCCAGGGAAGCGGGGGCCAACGTCCTGACTTTC.

The rearrangement joins TRBV30 to TRBJ2-7; 8 bases fit TRBD1. Germline V gives CDR1 GTSNPN, CDR2 SVGIG (reference sequence). J gave up 5 bases and V 1 base, and 7 bases lay outside the gene matches. The CDR3 runs to 14 residues. CDR3 nucleotides: TGTGCCTGGAGTGGTCGGACAGGGTTGGACGAGCAGTACTTC. Translated: CAWSGRTGLDEQYF.

V and J are TRBV18 and TRBJ1-2; the D is unclear. Germline V CDR1 and CDR2: KGHSH, LQKENI. This CDR3 comprises 13 residues. The ends were cut back, 3 bases at V and 7 bases at J, with 12 bases in the middle. The CDR3 sequence: CASSPSRESGYTF. In DNA form, the CDR3 reads TGTGCCAGCTCACCGTCGCGCGAGAGTGGCTACACCTTC.

This clone was seen just once. The V and J genes are TRBV6-5 and TRBJ2-7, with 7 bases identical to TRBD1. This CDR3 contains 15 residues. V was pared by 6 bases and J by 0 bases, with 8 bases of the junction left unmatched. Germline-derived CDR1 and CDR2 are MNHEY and SVGAGI. For the CDR3, the DNA is TGTGCCAGCAGAGTGTCCGGGACAGCCTCCTACGAGCAGTACTTC. Its protein is CASRVSGTASYEQYF.

The rearrangement links TRBV7-2 to TRBJ1-6; tentatively, D is TRBD1 (5 bases). Trimming removed 8 bases from V and 10 bases from J, with 18 bases in between. This CDR3 contains 14 residues. Germline V CDR1 and CDR2: SGHTA, FQGNSA. The DNA for the CDR3 is TGTGCCAGCGGCCTTCGGGGGGGAGACTCACCCCTCCACTTT. The encoded protein is CASGLRGGDSPLHF.

CDR3 protein: CASNPGHGTGVDIQYF. The CDR3 DNA follows: TGCGCCAGCAACCCGGGACACGGGACAGGGGTTGACATTCAGTACTTC. The chain joins TRBV5-1 to TRBJ2-4, with 10 bases aligning to TRBD1. Germline V gene sequence: CDR1 SGHRS, CDR2 YFSETQ. The junction had 14 bases not matched to a gene; V was cut back by 6 bases and J by 8 bases. The CDR3 contains 16 residues.

The V call is TRBV5-4, the J call TRBJ2-7; 7 bases are shared with TRBD2. V was clipped by 1 base and J by 0 bases; unmatched bases: 7. The CDR3 consists of 16 residues. Looked up from germline, CDR1 is SGHNT and CDR2 is YYREEE (reference sequence). CDR3 loop: CASSLFGGSGSYEQYF. DNA of the CDR3: TGTGCCAGCAGCTTGTTCGGCGGGAGTGGCTCCTACGAGCAGTACTTC.